These 26 T cell receptor beta chains share one sample of origin, sequenced in a study of cytomegalovirus exposure and HLA in healthy donors. In the PCR, 60 Vbeta and 13 Jbeta primers were used. Sequencing used immunoSEQ multiplex PCR; TCRdb keeps in-frame clones, though not all of them. The sample comprises about 140,000 clones, 70% to 85% of which are singletons, and under 2% rests with the top ten. Input material: PBMCs. The receptors here all came from a woman aged 40 to 50 in good health and CMV-seronegative.

This clone came up once. This chain connects TRBV29-1 to TRBJ2-1, with 10 bases lining up with TRBD1. Germline CDR1 SQVTM, CDR2 ANQGSEA. V was pared by 1 base and J by 0 bases, with 27 bases of the junction left unmatched. The length of the CDR3 is 24 residues. For the CDR3, the DNA is TGCAGCGTTGAAGCTGTGATTGTGGACTTAAGGACAGGGGGGTATGAGAGCTCCTACAATGAGCAGTTCTTC. Protein product: CSVEAVIVDLRTGGYESSYNEQFF.

V usage is TRBV5-5 and J usage is TRBJ1-1; 8 nucleotides agree with TRBD1. CDR3 length: 16 residues. After removal of 0 bases from V and 2 bases from J, the junction contained 6 bases not matched to a gene. The germline CDR1 and CDR2 sequences are SGHKS and YYEKEE (reference sequence). The CDR3 region is CASSLAGQGRNTEAFF. CDR3 nucleotide sequence: TGTGCCAGCAGCTTGGCCGGACAGGGTCGAAACACTGAAGCTTTCTTT.

The chain has TRBV28 and TRBJ1-4; possibly TRBD1 for D (5 bases). The CDR3 has 17 residues. CDR1 MDHEN and CDR2 SYDVKM come from the germline V gene. Trimming removed 4 bases from V and 0 bases from J, with 15 bases in between. DNA of the CDR3: TGTGCCAGCAGTTATGTTTTAGGGACTGCAACTAATGAAAAACTGTTTTTT. Encoded protein: CASSYVLGTATNEKLFF.

The genes are TRBV11-2 and TRBJ1-2, with TRBD1 matching 11 bases. V trimming: 3 bases; J trimming: 3 bases; junction bases outside the gene matches: 6. The length of the CDR3 is 16 residues. Germline V lookup: CDR1 SGHAT, CDR2 FQNNGV. CDR3 loop: CASSFRDRGMDYGYTF. CDR3 DNA sequence: TGTGCCAGCAGCTTCCGGGACAGGGGGATGGACTATGGCTACACCTTC. The full variable domain, completed using reference TRBV11-2 and TRBJ1-2, is EAGVAQSPRYKIIEKRQSVAFWCNPISGHATLYWYQQILGQGPKLLIQFQNNGVVDDSQLPKDRFSAERLKGVDSTLKIQPAKLEDSAVYLCASSFRDRGMDYGYTFGSGTRLTVV.

The chain has TRBV10-3 and TRBJ1-1; tentative D call: TRBD1 (5 bases). There are 13 residues in the CDR3. CDR1 is ENHRY and CDR2 is SYGVKD in the germline V gene. V was clipped by 10 bases and J by 3 bases, with 15 bases between them. CDR3 sequence: CATLGGGDTEAFF. DNA of the CDR3: TGTGCCACTCTCGGGGGGGGAGACACTGAAGCTTTCTTT.

The rearrangement uses TRBV9 and TRBJ2-7, with 7 bases aligning to TRBD1. The CDR3 sequence is 14 residues long. The germline V gene has CDR1 SGDLS and CDR2 YYNGEE. Trimming cost V 4 bases and J 3 bases; bases outside gene matches: 7. The CDR3 nucleotides are TGTGCCAGCAGCTCAGGACAGGAAAACTACGAGCAGTACTTC. Encoded protein: CASSSGQENYEQYF.

The J gene is TRBJ2-3, the V gene TRBV7-9; 13 bases are a match to TRBD2. Germline assignment: CDR1 SEHNR and CDR2 FQNEAQ (reference sequence). There are 17 residues in the CDR3. V was pared by 3 bases and J by 1 base, with 4 bases of the junction left unmatched. In DNA, the CDR3 is TGTGCCAGCAGCTTCCTACTAGCGGGAGGGGGCACAGATACGCAGTATTTT. Its translation is CASSFLLAGGGTDTQYF.

V gene TRBV28 combines with J gene TRBJ1-4; D is perhaps TRBD1 (5 bases). CDR1 and CDR2 from the germline V gene are MDHEN and SYDVKM. Trimming stripped 5 bases from V and 6 bases from J, with 16 bases between. The CDR3 loop spans 15 amino acids. In DNA, the CDR3 is TGTGCCAGCAGTCCAGGAGGGGTGGGAGATGAAAAACTGTTTTTT. It encodes CASSPGGVGDEKLFF.

V usage is TRBV28 and J usage is TRBJ1-3; D gene uncertain. This CDR3 region has 22 residues. Germline lookup yields CDR1 MDHEN and CDR2 SYDVKM. V shed 6 bases and J shed 2 bases, with 35 bases lying between them. CDR3: CASREYAEDPVFNVVAGNTIYF. CDR3 sequence (DNA): TGTGCCAGCAGGGAGTATGCAGAGGATCCAGTCTTTAATGTTGTAGCTGGAAACACCATATATTTT.

This clone was detected a few times. The chain carries TRBV11-2 and TRBJ2-7; 7 nucleotides line up with TRBD2. The CDR3 is made up of 15 amino acids. Trimming cost V 0 bases and J 4 bases; bases outside gene matches: 6. Germline loops: CDR1 SGHAT, CDR2 FQNNGV. Written as DNA, the CDR3 is TGTGCCAGCAGCTTAGAGGGCTGGGGGGGATACGAGCAGTACTTC. Translated, it gives CASSLEGWGGYEQYF.

The rearrangement links TRBV5-1 to TRBJ1-4; a weak D match, TRBD1 (5 bases). Trimming took off 4 bases at V and 8 bases at J, with 12 bases between the two ends. The CDR3 is made up of 13 amino acids. The germline CDR1 and CDR2 sequences are SGHRS and YFSETQ. The CDR3 bases are TGCGCCAGCAGCGGGCAGGGTAACGAAAAACTGTTTTTT. This translates into CASSGQGNEKLFF.

J is TRBJ2-5 and V is TRBV7-2, with D hard to call. Germline lookup yields CDR1 SGHTA and CDR2 FQGNSA. CDR3 length: 16 amino acids. V lost 2 bases to trimming and J lost 2 bases, with 15 bases between them. CDR3 residues: CASSLLFIEKQETQYF. The CDR3 DNA is TGTGCCAGCAGCTTATTGTTTATTGAGAAACAAGAGACCCAGTACTTC.

V is TRBV19 and J is TRBJ2-1, with no clear D. The CDR3 has 13 amino acids. V was cut by 5 bases and J by 3 bases, with 8 bases left in between. The germline CDR1 and CDR2 sequences are LNHDA and SQIVND (reference sequence). The CDR3 loop is CASSVFSYNEQFF. The CDR3 DNA is TGTGCCAGTAGTGTCTTCAGCTACAATGAGCAGTTCTTC. The entire variable domain, with the rest obtained from reference TRBV19 and TRBJ2-1, is as follows: DGGITQSPKYLFRKEGQNVTLSCEQNLNHDAMYWYRQDPGQGLRLIYYSQIVNDFQKGDIAEGYSVSREKKESFPLTVTSAQKNPTAFYLCASSVFSYNEQFFGPGTRLTVL.

The rearrangement joins TRBV11-2 to TRBJ1-4, with 8 bases lining up with TRBD1. The CDR3 is made up of 19 amino acids. In germline, CDR1 is SGHAT, CDR2 FQNNGV. Trimming cost V 1 base and J 0 bases; bases outside gene matches: 10. This chain's CDR3 is CASSLGGQGARATNEKLFF. CDR3 bases: TGTGCCAGCAGCTTAGGAGGGCAGGGGGCGCGGGCAACTAATGAAAAACTGTTTTTT.

CDR3 region: CASSKETMGVYEQYF. Here the CDR3 DNA reads TGTGCCAGCAGCAAAGAGACGATGGGCGTCTACGAGCAGTACTTC. This chain joins TRBV21-1 and TRBJ2-7; the table's TRBD1 call for D was not verified on the DNA. TRBV21-1 represents a pseudogene. This CDR3 comprises 15 residues.

The rearrangement links TRBV4-2 to TRBJ1-3, with TRBD1 matching over 11 bases. The V gene's germline CDR1 is LGHNA and CDR2 YNFKEQ. CDR3 length equals 17 residues. The V segment lost 3 bases and the J segment 0 bases; nucleotides outside the gene matches: 4. The CDR3 sequence: CASSHSGTGGSGNTIYF. The CDR3, as DNA: TGTGCCAGCAGCCACTCCGGGACAGGGGGCTCTGGAAACACCATATATTTT.

The table lists this clone with a few counts. The chain links TRBV19 to TRBJ2-7, with 7 bases that match TRBD1. CDR1 LNHDA and CDR2 SQIVND come from the germline V gene (reference sequence). There are 13 residues in the CDR3. Trimming removed 3 bases from V and 7 bases from J; junction bases left unmatched: 6. This CDR3 reads CASSIDRAGEQYF. DNA for the CDR3: TGTGCCAGTAGTATTGACAGGGCGGGTGAGCAGTACTTC.

The gene calls are TRBV4-3 and TRBJ2-1; D is ambiguous. The V gene's germline CDR1 is LGHNA and CDR2 YSLEER. V lost 1 base to trimming and J lost 3 bases, with 13 bases between them. The CDR3 has 16 residues. CDR3 sequence (DNA): TGCGCCAGCAGCCAAGTTCATCGGGTCGGCTACAATGAGCAGTTCTTC. Encoded protein: CASSQVHRVGYNEQFF.

The V gene is TRBV2, the J gene TRBJ1-6; 9 bases match TRBD1. The CDR3 has 16 residues. Germline CDR1 SNHLY, CDR2 FYNNEI. Trimming took 10 bases from V and 2 from J; bases not matched to a gene: 9. As DNA, the CDR3 is TGTGCCACGCGTCGGGACAGGGTGCCCTATAATTCACCCCTCCACTTT. It specifies CATRRDRVPYNSPLHF.

This clone has a single count. The chain uses TRBV6-5 and TRBJ1-2; 9 nucleotides line up with TRBD1. The germline CDR1 and CDR2 sequences are MNHEY and SVGAGI. This CDR3 spans 14 amino acids. After removal of 4 bases from V and 1 base from J, the junction contained 1 base not matched to a gene. The CDR3 reads CASSSDRGNYGYTF. Here the CDR3 DNA reads TGTGCCAGCAGTTCGGACAGGGGTAACTATGGCTACACCTTC.

Only a few counts were recorded for this clone. This chain joins TRBV29-1 and TRBJ1-1; D is uncertain. CDR1 is SQVTM and CDR2 is ANQGSEA in the germline V gene. CDR3 length: 15 residues. The germline V and J ends were trimmed by 4 bases and 0 bases, with 15 bases remaining between them. CDR3 nucleotide sequence: TGCAGCGTTGTAGCCCCAATGGCACTGAACACTGAAGCTTTCTTT. It translates to CSVVAPMALNTEAFF.

The rearrangement uses TRBV7-9 and TRBJ2-2, with 7 bases that match TRBD1. J gave up 1 base and V 5 bases, and 4 bases lay outside the gene matches. This CDR3 has 15 residues. Germline loops: CDR1 SEHNR, CDR2 FQNEAQ (reference sequence). For the CDR3, the DNA is TGTGCCAGCAGCCTCCGACAGGGGAACACCGGGGAGCTGTTTTTT. Its protein product is CASSLRQGNTGELFF.

This sequence joins TRBV4-3 and TRBJ2-2, with a tentative D call TRBD1 (6 bases). The CDR3 contains 17 residues. V gave up 1 base and J gave up 5 bases, with 17 bases separating them. Germline values: CDR1 LGHNA, CDR2 YSLEER. The CDR3 nucleotides are TGCGCCAGCAGCCAAGGGGTACAGGGTCCGGGAACCGGGGAGCTGTTTTTT. It specifies CASSQGVQGPGTGELFF.

The chain has TRBV5-4 and TRBJ1-5; 7 bases are a match to TRBD1. Germline values: CDR1 SGHNT, CDR2 YYREEE (reference sequence). The CDR3 is made up of 15 amino acids. Germline trimming cut 2 bases from V and 4 bases from J; bases unmatched to any gene: 6. CDR3 loop: CASSLGTEANQPQHF. CDR3 nucleotide sequence: TGTGCCAGCAGCTTAGGGACAGAAGCTAATCAGCCCCAGCATTTT.

The rearrangement uses TRBV28 and TRBJ1-2, with 11 nucleotides matching TRBD1. Germline assignment: CDR1 MDHEN and CDR2 SYDVKM. V dropped 5 bases and J dropped 5; count of bases not matched to a gene: 7. The CDR3 is made up of 15 amino acids. CDR3 bases: TGTGCCAGCAGTCCATGGGACAGGGGGGAATATGGCTACACCTTC. It is translated as CASSPWDRGEYGYTF.

The gene calls are TRBV6-1 and TRBJ2-7; 10 nucleotides agree with TRBD2. Germline CDR1 is MNHNS and CDR2 is SASEGT. The CDR3 sequence is 14 residues long. Germline trimming cut 6 bases from V and 4 bases from J; bases unmatched to any gene: 6. CDR3 loop: CASRRTSGTYEQYF. In DNA form, the CDR3 reads TGTGCCAGCAGACGGACTAGCGGAACGTACGAGCAGTACTTC.